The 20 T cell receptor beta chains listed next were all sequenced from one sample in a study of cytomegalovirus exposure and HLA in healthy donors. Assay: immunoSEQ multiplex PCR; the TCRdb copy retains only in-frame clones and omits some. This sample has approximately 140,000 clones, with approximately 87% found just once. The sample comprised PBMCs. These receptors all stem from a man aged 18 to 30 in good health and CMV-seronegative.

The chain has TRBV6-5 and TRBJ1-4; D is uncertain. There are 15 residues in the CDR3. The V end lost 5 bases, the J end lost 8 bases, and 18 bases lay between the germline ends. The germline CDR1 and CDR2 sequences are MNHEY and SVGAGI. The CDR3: CASSNYGITREKLFF. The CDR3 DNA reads TGTGCCAGCAGTAACTACGGGATTACCAGGGAAAAACTGTTTTTT.

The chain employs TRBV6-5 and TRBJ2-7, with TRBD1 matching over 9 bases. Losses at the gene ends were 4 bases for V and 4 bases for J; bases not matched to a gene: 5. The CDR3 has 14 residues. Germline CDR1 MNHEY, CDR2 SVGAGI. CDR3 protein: CASSLPGQGYEQYF. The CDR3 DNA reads TGTGCCAGCAGTTTACCGGGACAGGGTTACGAGCAGTACTTC.

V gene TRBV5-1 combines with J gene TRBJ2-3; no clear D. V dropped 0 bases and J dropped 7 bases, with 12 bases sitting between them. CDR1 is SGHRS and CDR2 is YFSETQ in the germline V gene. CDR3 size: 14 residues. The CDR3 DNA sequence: TGCGCCAGCAGCTTGGAGCCTAGAATGAATACGCAGTATTTT. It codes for CASSLEPRMNTQYF. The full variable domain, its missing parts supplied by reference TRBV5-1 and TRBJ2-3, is KAGVTQTPRYLIKTRGQQVTLSCSPISGHRSVSWYQQTPGQGLQFLFEYFSETQRNKGNFPGRFSGRQFSNSRSEMNVSTLELGDSALYLCASSLEPRMNTQYFGPGTRLTVL.

The CDR3 DNA is TGTGCCAGCAGGGCTCTAGCGGGAGGGACCGGGGGTGAGCAGTTCTTC. Protein sequence: CASRALAGGTGGEQFF. The J gene is TRBJ2-1, the V gene TRBV11-2; 12 nucleotides match TRBD2. The CDR3 sequence is 16 residues long. The germline CDR1 and CDR2 sequences are SGHAT and FQNNGV. The junction had 12 bases not matched to a gene; V was cut back by 6 bases and J by 9 bases.

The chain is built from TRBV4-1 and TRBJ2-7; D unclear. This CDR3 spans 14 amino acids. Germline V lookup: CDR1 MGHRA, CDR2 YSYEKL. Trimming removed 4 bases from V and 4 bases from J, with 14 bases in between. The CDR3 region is CASSPNPSAYEQYF. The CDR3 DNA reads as TGCGCCAGCAGCCCCAACCCCAGCGCATACGAGCAGTACTTC.

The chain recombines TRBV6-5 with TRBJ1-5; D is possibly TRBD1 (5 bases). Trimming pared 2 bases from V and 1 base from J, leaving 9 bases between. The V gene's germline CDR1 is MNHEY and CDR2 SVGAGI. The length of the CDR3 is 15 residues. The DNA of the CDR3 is TGTGCCAGCAGTTACGGTCCAGGGAGCAATCAGCCCCAGCATTTT. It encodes CASSYGPGSNQPQHF.

CDR3 sequence reads: CASSEYRDRGIYGYTF. CDR3 nucleotides: TGTGCCAGCAGCGAATACCGGGACAGGGGTATCTATGGCTACACCTTC. This chain links TRBV9 with TRBJ1-2, with 10 nucleotides matching TRBD1. The V gene end was trimmed by 3 bases and the J gene end by 4 bases; junction bases not matched to a gene: 9. This CDR3 is built from 16 residues. Germline-derived CDR1 and CDR2 are SGDLS and YYNGEE.

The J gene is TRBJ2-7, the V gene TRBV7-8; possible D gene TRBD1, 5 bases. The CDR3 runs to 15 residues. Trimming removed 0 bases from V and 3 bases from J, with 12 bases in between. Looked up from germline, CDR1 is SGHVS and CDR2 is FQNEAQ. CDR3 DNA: TGTGCCAGCAGCTTAGCCTGGGGCAGAGTCTACGAGCAGTACTTC. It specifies CASSLAWGRVYEQYF.

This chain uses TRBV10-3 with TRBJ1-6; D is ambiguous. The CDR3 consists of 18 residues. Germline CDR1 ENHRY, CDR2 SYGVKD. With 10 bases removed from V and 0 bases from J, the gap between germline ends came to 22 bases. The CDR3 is CATRSPSTGGSYNSPLHF. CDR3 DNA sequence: TGTGCCACTCGATCCCCATCTACGGGTGGCTCCTATAATTCACCCCTCCACTTT.

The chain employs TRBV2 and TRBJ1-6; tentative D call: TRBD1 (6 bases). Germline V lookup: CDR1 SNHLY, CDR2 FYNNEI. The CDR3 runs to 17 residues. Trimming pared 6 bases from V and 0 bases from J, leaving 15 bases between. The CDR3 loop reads CASRADRIRSYNSPLHF. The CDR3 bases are TGTGCCAGCAGAGCCGACAGGATTCGCTCCTATAATTCACCCCTCCACTTT.

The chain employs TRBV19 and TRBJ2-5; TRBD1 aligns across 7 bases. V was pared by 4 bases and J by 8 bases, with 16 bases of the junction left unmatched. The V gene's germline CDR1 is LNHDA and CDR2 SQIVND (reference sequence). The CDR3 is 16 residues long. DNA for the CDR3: TGTGCCAGTAGTACCACGAGGGCAGGGGGTTTGGAAACCCAGTACTTC. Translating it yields CASSTTRAGGLETQYF.

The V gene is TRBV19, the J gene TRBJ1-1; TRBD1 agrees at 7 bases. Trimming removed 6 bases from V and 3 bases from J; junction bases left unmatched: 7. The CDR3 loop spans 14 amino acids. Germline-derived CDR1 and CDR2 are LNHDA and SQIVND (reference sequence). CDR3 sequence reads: CASRFDREDTEAFF. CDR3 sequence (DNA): TGTGCCAGTAGATTCGACAGGGAGGACACTGAAGCTTTCTTT.

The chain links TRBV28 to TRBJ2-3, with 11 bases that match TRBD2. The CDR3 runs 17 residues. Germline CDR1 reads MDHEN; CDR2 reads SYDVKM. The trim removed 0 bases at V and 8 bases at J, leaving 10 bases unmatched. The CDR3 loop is CASSLWELAGGPGTQYF. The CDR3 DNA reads TGTGCCAGCAGTTTATGGGAGCTAGCGGGAGGCCCGGGTACGCAGTATTTT.

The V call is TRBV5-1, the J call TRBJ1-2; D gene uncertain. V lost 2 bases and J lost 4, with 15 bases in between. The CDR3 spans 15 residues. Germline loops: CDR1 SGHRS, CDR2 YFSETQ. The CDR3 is CASSLGGRVGYGYTF. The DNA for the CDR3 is TGCGCCAGCAGCTTAGGAGGGAGGGTGGGCTATGGCTACACCTTC.

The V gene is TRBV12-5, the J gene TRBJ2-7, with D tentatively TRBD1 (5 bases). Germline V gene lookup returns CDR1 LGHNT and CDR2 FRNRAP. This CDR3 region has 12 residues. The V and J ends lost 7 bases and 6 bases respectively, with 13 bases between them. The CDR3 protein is CASVQGLTEQYF. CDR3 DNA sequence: TGTGCTAGTGTTCAGGGTCTTACCGAGCAGTACTTC.

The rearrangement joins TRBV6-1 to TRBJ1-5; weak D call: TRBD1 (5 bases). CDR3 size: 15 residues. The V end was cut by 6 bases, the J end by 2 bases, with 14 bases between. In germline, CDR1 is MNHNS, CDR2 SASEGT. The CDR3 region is CASRVDSRGNQPQHF. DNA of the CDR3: TGTGCCAGCAGGGTAGACAGCAGGGGCAATCAGCCCCAGCATTTT.

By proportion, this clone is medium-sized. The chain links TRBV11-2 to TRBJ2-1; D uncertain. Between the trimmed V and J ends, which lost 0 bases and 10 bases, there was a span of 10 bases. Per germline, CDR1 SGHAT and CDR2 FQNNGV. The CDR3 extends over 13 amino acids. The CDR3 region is CASSLDLGSEQFF. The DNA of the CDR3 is TGTGCCAGCAGCTTAGATCTGGGCAGCGAGCAGTTCTTC.

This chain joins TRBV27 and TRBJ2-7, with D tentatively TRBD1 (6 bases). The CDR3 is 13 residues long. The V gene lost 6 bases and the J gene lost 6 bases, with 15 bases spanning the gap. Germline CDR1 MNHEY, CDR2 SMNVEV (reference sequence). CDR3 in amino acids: CASSTAGVGEQYF. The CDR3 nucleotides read TGTGCCAGCAGCACGGCAGGGGTCGGCGAGCAGTACTTC.

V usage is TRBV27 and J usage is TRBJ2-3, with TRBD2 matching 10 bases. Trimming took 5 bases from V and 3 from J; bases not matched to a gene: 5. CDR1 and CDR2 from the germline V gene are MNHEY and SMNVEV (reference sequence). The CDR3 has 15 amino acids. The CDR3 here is CASSPGLAATDTQYF. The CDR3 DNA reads TGTGCCAGCAGTCCTGGACTAGCGGCAACAGATACGCAGTATTTT.

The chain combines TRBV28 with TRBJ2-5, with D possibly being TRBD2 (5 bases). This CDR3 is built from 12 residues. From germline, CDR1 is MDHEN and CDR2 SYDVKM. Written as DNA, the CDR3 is TGTGGAACCTGCGGGCTCGGGGAGACCCAGTACTTC. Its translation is CGTCGLGETQYF.